This T cell receptor beta chain was captured in a study of shared clonotypes between healthy human individuals. Across the whole study: There were three CD4 naive, three CD4 memory, two CD8 naive and one CD8 memory plates per donor.

CD8 cells classed as naive were CD45RO-negative and positively selected for CCR7, excluding terminally differentiated effector memory CD45RA+ cells. The test was conducted at deep level. Replicate sorted-subset PCRs were loaded with around 210 ng DNA, 30,000 to 35,000 T cell genomes. Sequenced by immunoSEQ multiplex PCR; TCRdb stores in-frame clones only, minus some. The repertoire consists of about 1.9 million clones, with 90% to 95% occurring once and the leading ten covering approximately 1.6%. A note on this clone: What it recognizes is unknown.

Regarding the study as a whole: Sequencing of the sorted subsets was shown by rarefaction to be incomplete despite large depth.

This CDR3 comprises 14 residues. The germline V gene has CDR1 SGHVS and CDR2 FNYEAQ. The V gene lost 4 bases and the J gene lost 9 bases, with 16 bases spanning the gap. The sequence was collected from a man aged 18 to 35 in good health. Some clones in this sample may be carry-over from other donors' samples. Sequencing was performed on naive CD8+ T cells from PBMCs. The chain uses TRBV7-6 and TRBJ1-5; D call uncertain. The CDR3 here is CASSSDGPIGPQHF. The CDR3 region has the DNA TGTGCCAGCAGCTCGGACGGCCCCATAGGGCCCCAGCATTTT.